This entry concerns a single T cell receptor beta chain. There is no known antigen for this receptor. The conserved closing phenylalanine or tryptophan is absent in this CDR3, likely reflecting a read error. The DNA is omitted, as the CDR3 cannot be located on it reliably, and the CDR3 follows TCRdb's listing. Each donor gave one peripheral blood draw, approximately 100 mL on average, collected into heparinised tubes. Naive, central memory, regulatory and stem cell-like memory CD4+ T cells were sorted on a BD FACSAria II using a panel including CD45RO, CCR7, CD25, CD127, CD95 and CD27. A purity above 98% was achieved for all sorted populations. Right away, PBMCs were isolated by Lymphoprep density gradient centrifugation and were stained directly, with no culture step. So that batch effects would be minimized, each experiment stained and sorted samples in pairs, pairing one healthy donor with one patient.

The entire amount of isolated RNA was reverse transcribed using the High Capacity cDNA Reverse Transcription Kit, so the sequenced TCRB transcripts were expressed ones. For stem cell-like memory T cell samples, survey-depth immunoSEQ sequencing was used, averaging about 1.01 million total reads per sample. After sorted cells were lysed in RLT buffer, RNA was extracted with DNase-treated RNeasy Micro or Mini kits, with the choice depending on cell number. To prevent cross-contamination, each cell subset was processed individually, whereas patient and healthy donor samples were processed jointly. The immunoSEQ multiplex PCR was used to amplify TCRB sequences from cDNA, generating 87-bp fragments that spanned the CDR3 region. Sequencing of the amplicons was done on the Illumina HiSeq platform. For the original study's pipeline: PCR bias was corrected computationally using synthetic template baselines, and reads within Hamming distance 2 were collapsed, with unmergeable singletons discarded. Reads were aligned against IMGT so that V, D and J genes, CDR3 length and insertions or deletions at six rearrangement sites could be assigned. Within each subset, clonotype counts were normalized to the number of sorted cells before true diversity and Gini coefficients were calculated with the tcR R package. The overlap coefficient, calculated on TCRB nucleotide sequences, was used to quantify repertoire sharing. TCRdb obtained this table from immuneACCESS and retained in-frame rearrangements with V and J assigned. These tables miss some clones; where compared with another copy, unresolved V genes account for less than half of the shortfall, and the remainder is unexplained. V and J calls plus clone size are reproduced from that table; the DNA served to infer D and trimming. This sample comprises about 16,000 clones, approximately 70% of them detected only once. 0.75% to 0.85% of the sample goes to the ten largest clones.

The source of the sample is a study of beta chain features in type 1 diabetes (dated by TCRdb to 2017 to 2018). For the wider study: Mean age, gender distribution, total cell number and subset yield were not different between patients and healthy donors. Whereas all 30 or so donors provided naive and central memory subsets, regulatory and stem cell-like memory subsets were isolated from just 8 patients and about 8 healthy donors. Across all samples, 107,917,701 sorted cells were examined, and cell number per subset correlated strongly with RNA yield. The study compared TCRB repertoires of sorted circulating CD4+ T cell subsets between recently diagnosed type 1 diabetes patients and matched healthy donors.

Here is what the overall study found, with its caveats: In all four CD4+ subsets, TCRB CDR3 length was moderately but significantly shorter in type 1 diabetes patients. At VDJ recombination sites, type 1 diabetes patients had fewer insertions and more deleted nucleotides, which implies abnormalities in thymic rearrangement. Shorter templates might have been favored by PCR, but patient and control samples were amplified and corrected together, so both groups would have been affected equally by any skew. Because the HLA sub-analyses included only small numbers of individuals, any influence of HLA type on TCRB rearrangement was left unresolved. Naive, central memory and regulatory TCRB repertoires appeared to be more similar among patients than among healthy donors. Because cDNA was sequenced instead of genomic DNA, activated cells with high expression could be over-represented, although the groups did not differ in activation or CD3 levels.

From its first to its last residue, the CDR3 has 10 amino acids. The germline V gene encodes CDR1 DFQATT and CDR2 SNEGSKA (reference sequence). This chain is built from TRBV20-1 and TRBJ1-1. The receptor comes from a man aged 30 to 39 with type 1 diabetes. Specimen: stem cell memory CD4+ T cells from blood. Explained via the paper, the cell subset or site label denotes: stem cell-like memory CD4+ T cells. The CDR3: CSASGRGYIL.